This TCR beta chain stems from a study of CD4+ T cells in melanoma. About this clone itself: No antigen is known for it.

The CDR3 is 14 amino acids. Germline values: CDR1 MNHEY, CDR2 SVGAGI. The V gene lost 7 bases and the J gene lost 5 bases, with 12 bases spanning the gap. Study-level points and caveats: In melanoma, neoantigen-specific CD4+ T cells reportedly differed in differentiation state. CD8+ T cell, macrophage and B cell function reportedly correlated with neoantigen-specific CD4+ T cells.

Assay used: immunoSEQ multiplex PCR; TCRdb lists only in-frame clones, some missing. Of around 55,000 clones listed, over 60% were seen once; the top ten hold around 4.8%. The chain has TRBV6-5 and TRBJ1-6, with D maybe TRBD1 (6 bases). The source of this sequence is a human donor with melanoma. The specimen was tumor tissue. The CDR3: CASTVTGHNSPLHF. CDR3 sequence (DNA): TGTGCCAGCACCGTGACAGGTCATAATTCACCCCTCCACTTT.